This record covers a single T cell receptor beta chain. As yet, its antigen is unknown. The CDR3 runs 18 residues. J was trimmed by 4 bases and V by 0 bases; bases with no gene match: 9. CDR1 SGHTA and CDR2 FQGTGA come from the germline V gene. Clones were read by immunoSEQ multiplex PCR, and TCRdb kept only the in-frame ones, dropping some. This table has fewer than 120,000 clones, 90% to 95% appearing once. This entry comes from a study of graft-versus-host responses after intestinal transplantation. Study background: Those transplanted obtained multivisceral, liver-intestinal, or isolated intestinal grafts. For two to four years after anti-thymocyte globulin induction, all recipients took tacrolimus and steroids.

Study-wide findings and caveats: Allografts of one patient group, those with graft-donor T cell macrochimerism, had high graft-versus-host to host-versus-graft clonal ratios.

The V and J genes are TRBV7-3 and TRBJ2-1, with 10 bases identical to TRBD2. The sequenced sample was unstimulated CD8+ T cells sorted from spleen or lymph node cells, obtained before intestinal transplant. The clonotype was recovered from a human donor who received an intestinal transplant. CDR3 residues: CASSLTGSGRPSYNEQFF. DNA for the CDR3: TGTGCCAGCAGCTTAACTGGTAGCGGGAGGCCGTCATACAATGAGCAGTTCTTC.